The rows below give T cell receptor beta chains drawn from one sample of a study of T cell repertoires in cytomegalovirus infection. TCRdb fed the reads into MiXCR, producing one record per CDR3 protein. The data show around 350,000 distinct CDR3 sequences, approximately 18% seen once. The sequencing sample was made of PBMCs. The receptor source for this set is a human donor in good health (CMV status not recorded). Some clones in this sample may be carry-over from other donors' samples. The CDR3 runs from the conserved cysteine through the conserved F or W. A D gene is named only where the DNA matches it firmly. Clone size is shown for a subset of rows, as once, few, many or a class of expanded clone.

abundance | d_gene | j_gene | v_gene | CDR3aa | CDR3nt
many | . | TRBJ1-1 | TRBV7-6 | CASSLWGLGTEAFF | TGTGCCAGCAGCTTATGGGGGCTGGGTACTGAAGCTTTCTTT
many | TRBD1 | TRBJ1-5 | TRBV7-2 | CASSPRGTGSSNQPQHF | TGTGCCAGCAGCCCCCGGGGGACAGGGAGTAGCAATCAGCCCCAGCATTTT
many | . | TRBJ2-1 | TRBV7-2 | CAGKQGPSSNEQFF | TGTGCCGGAAAACAGGGACCTTCCTCCAATGAGCAGTTCTTC
. | TRBD2 | TRBJ2-1 | TRBV28 | CASSLPFGGSGYEQFF | TGTGCCAGCAGTTTACCTTTTGGCGGGAGTGGGTATGAGCAGTTCTTC
few | TRBD2 | TRBJ2-3 | TRBV28 | CAREEGTSGRMSTDTQYF | TGTGCCAGGGAGGAGGGGACTAGCGGGAGGATGAGCACAGATACGCAGTATTTT
many | . | TRBJ2-5 | TRBV7-4 | CASSPPGRGWETQYF | TGTGCCAGCAGCCCTCCGGGACGGGGGTGGGAGACCCAGTACTTC
once | . | TRBJ1-5 | TRBV19 | CASSIVKSVFSNQPQHF | TGTGCCAGTAGTATAGTTAAGAGCGTCTTTAGCAATCAGCCCCAGCATTTT
many | TRBD2 | TRBJ2-3 | TRBV12-3/TRBV12-4 | CASSLLAGGLGGREDTQYF | TGTGCCAGCAGCCTACTAGCGGGAGGGCTCGGCGGAAGGGAAGATACGCAGTATTTT
. | . | TRBJ1-5 | TRBV19 | CASSRGYDQPQHF | TGTGCCAGTAGTAGGGGATACGATCAGCCCCAGCATTTT
many | . | TRBJ2-2 | TRBV7-4 | CASNSPAGQNTGELFF | TGTGCCAGCAACTCCCCAGCGGGACAGAACACCGGGGAGCTGTTTTTT
. | . | TRBJ2-1 | TRBV5-6 | CASSLLGTSYNEQFF | TGTGCCAGCAGCTTATTAGGGACGTCCTACAATGAGCAGTTCTTC
. | . | TRBJ2-7 | TRBV6-6 | CASSAIDTGAYEQYF | TGTGCCAGCAGTGCCATTGACACAGGAGCCTACGAGCAGTACTTC
many | . | TRBJ2-7 | TRBV5-4 | CASSFADAYEQYF | TGTGCCAGCAGCTTTGCCGATGCCTACGAGCAGTACTTC
many | . | TRBJ2-7 | TRBV7-2 | CASSLKSGTGPYEQYF | TGTGCCAGCAGCTTAAAGTCGGGGACTGGCCCCTACGAGCAGTACTTC
few | TRBD2 | TRBJ2-1 | TRBV5-1 | CASSLNGASGYNEQFF | TGCGCCAGCAGCTTAAACGGGGCTAGCGGTTACAATGAGCAGTTCTTC
. | TRBD1 | TRBJ1-2 | TRBV11-2 | CASSHYIRDRDKTSYGYTF | TGTGCCAGCAGCCATTATATTCGGGACAGGGACAAAACAAGCTATGGCTACACCTTC
. | TRBD1 | TRBJ1-5 | TRBV2 | CASSEGRQGHQPQHF | TGTGCCAGCAGTGAAGGGCGACAGGGCCACCAGCCCCAGCATTTT
few | . | TRBJ2-6 | TRBV20-1 | CSARSSGANVLTF | TGCAGTGCTCGTTCCTCTGGGGCCAACGTCCTGACTTTC
many | . | TRBJ2-3 | TRBV7-8 | CASSPRSPLSADTQYF | TGTGCCAGCAGCCCCCGCTCACCCCTCTCGGCAGATACGCAGTATTTT
. | . | TRBJ2-1 | TRBV4-1 | CASSQSGLLYNEQFF | TGCGCCAGCAGCCAATCCGGACTCCTCTACAATGAGCAGTTCTTC
few | . | TRBJ2-3 | TRBV9 | CASSVDGRTDTQYF | TGTGCCAGCAGCGTGGACGGACGCACAGATACGCAGTATTTT
few | TRBD2 | TRBJ2-2 | TRBV5-6 | CASSLERGQRAGELFF | TGTGCCAGCAGCTTGGAGCGGGGGCAGAGGGCCGGGGAGCTGTTTTTT
few | TRBD2 | TRBJ2-7 | TRBV7-2 | CASSFSGVGSYEQYF | TGTGCCAGCAGCTTTAGCGGGGTGGGGTCCTACGAGCAGTACTTC
. | . | TRBJ1-5 | TRBV15 | CATSRDRVEQPQHF | TGTGCCACCAGCAGAGACAGAGTGGAGCAGCCCCAGCATTTT
many | . | TRBJ2-1 | TRBV6-6 | CASSYSTYNEQFF | TGTGCCAGCAGTTACTCGACCTACAATGAGCAGTTCTTC
. | . | TRBJ1-4 | TRBV19 | CASSTTVREKLFF | TGTGCCAGTAGTACGACAGTCAGAGAAAAACTGTTTTTT
. | . | TRBJ2-1 | TRBV6-2/TRBV6-3 | CASSRPDYGFYEQFF | TGTGCCAGCAGCCGCCCCGACTACGGATTTTATGAGCAGTTCTTC
few | . | TRBJ2-1 | TRBV7-6 | CASSRGNGDNEQFF | TGTGCCAGCAGCAGAGGGAATGGTGACAATGAGCAGTTCTTC
many | TRBD1 | TRBJ1-1 | TRBV2 | CASSGQENTEAFF | TGTGCCAGCTCGGGACAGGAGAACACTGAAGCTTTCTTT
many | TRBD1 | TRBJ1-6 | TRBV11-2 | CASSWDRGPYSLHF | TGTGCCAGCAGCTGGGACAGGGGACCCTACTCACTCCACTTT
. | TRBD1 | TRBJ2-1 | TRBV12-3/TRBV12-4 | CASSFLSPRQGFLAQRIVEQFF | TGTGCCAGCAGTTTCTTATCTCCACGACAGGGTTTCCTTGCTCAAAGAATAGTCGAGCAGTTCTTC
few | . | TRBJ1-2 | TRBV12-3/TRBV12-4 | CASTPADYGYTF | TGTGCCAGCACCCCGGCGGACTATGGCTACACCTTC
. | TRBD1 | TRBJ2-1 | TRBV7-2 | CASSLGGRTGEMEQFF | TGTGCCAGCAGCTTAGGGGGGAGGACAGGGGAAATGGAGCAGTTCTTC
many | TRBD1 | TRBJ1-4 | TRBV4-1 | CASSQPADRPIYEKLFF | TGCGCCAGCAGCCAACCCGCGGACAGGCCAATTTATGAAAAACTGTTTTTT
many | . | TRBJ1-4 | TRBV28 | CASSLFAGEKLFF | TGTGCCAGCAGTTTATTTGCAGGTGAAAAACTGTTTTTT
. | TRBD2 | TRBJ2-5 | TRBV11-2 | CASSEQLAGYEETQYF | TGTGCCAGCAGCGAGCAACTAGCGGGATACGAAGAGACCCAGTACTTC
few | . | TRBJ1-6 | TRBV12-3/TRBV12-4 | CASRPASSYNSPLHF | TGTGCCAGCAGGCCAGCGAGCTCCTATAATTCACCCCTCCACTTT
few | . | TRBJ2-3 | TRBV2 | CASRRGDSTDTQYF | TGTGCCAGCAGAAGAGGGGACAGCACAGATACGCAGTATTTT
few | . | TRBJ1-1 | TRBV29-1 | CSVLKNTEAFF | TGCAGCGTGTTAAAGAACACTGAAGCTTTCTTT
. | TRBD2 | TRBJ2-1 | TRBV7-2 | CASFPGGFPYNEQFF | TGTGCCAGCTTCCCGGGGGGTTTTCCTTACAATGAGCAGTTCTTC
many | TRBD1 | TRBJ1-2 | TRBV7-2 | CASSDYDRGRYYGYTF | TGTGCCAGCAGCGACTACGACAGGGGGCGGTACTATGGCTACACCTTC
. | . | TRBJ1-5 | TRBV20-1 | CSAVSGPQHF | TGCAGTGCCGTATCCGGGCCCCAGCATTTT
few | . | TRBJ1-4 | TRBV15 | CATSRGLNEKLFF | TGTGCCACCAGTCGAGGGCTGAATGAAAAACTGTTTTTT
few | TRBD2 | TRBJ2-1 | TRBV6-6 | CASSSPHFSGGAFNEQFF | TGTGCCAGCAGTTCGCCACATTTTAGCGGGGGGGCCTTCAATGAGCAGTTCTTC
. | TRBD1 | TRBJ1-5 | TRBV20-1 | CSARSLYRDRGPGDQPQHF | TGCAGTGCTAGATCCTTGTATAGGGACAGGGGGCCCGGGGACCAGCCCCAGCATTTT
. | . | TRBJ2-1 | TRBV19 | CASSIPGNEQFF | TGTGCCAGTAGTATACCTGGGAATGAGCAGTTCTTC
once | . | TRBJ1-2 | TRBV11-2 | CASSSFYRNYTF | TGTGCCAGCAGCTCATTTTACAGGAACTACACCTTC
. | . | TRBJ2-1 | TRBV20-1 | CSAMAGAPNQYNEQFF | TGCAGTGCTATGGCGGGGGCCCCGAATCAATACAATGAGCAGTTCTTC
few | . | TRBJ1-6 | TRBV2 | CAAKPGRAGSPLHF | TGTGCCGCCAAACCCGGACGGGCGGGTTCACCCCTCCACTTT